This T cell receptor beta chain was documented in a study of post-analysis software for immune sequencing data. Study as a whole: The cohort encompassed relapsing-remitting, secondary progressive and progressive-relapsing multiple sclerosis disease courses.

The trim removed 5 bases at V and 0 bases at J, leaving 6 bases unmatched. The CDR3 spans 16 residues. Study-level results: The F measure placed samples prepared in the same batch into strongly shared clusters. With TRBV5-6, TRBV5-1 and TRBV20-1 included, 4 to 6 TRBV segments were more frequent in patients than in controls. The study found significantly lower normalized Chao1 diversity in multiple sclerosis patients than in controls.

Researchers reported that TCR beta cDNA libraries carried unique molecular identifiers. Input of roughly 0.9 to 11 million T cells yielded roughly 530,000 cDNA molecules. TCRdb used MiXCR to reprocess the PCR reads, holding one entry per CDR3 protein. The sample lists 500,000 to 600,000 distinct CDR3 sequences, about 44% occurring once. Details on this clonotype: The antigen remains undetermined.

This TCR was recovered from a girl aged 5-17 years with multiple sclerosis. The chain is built from TRBV12-3 or TRBV12-4 and TRBJ2-7; 11 bases line up with TRBD2. The sequenced sample was blood. The chain's CDR3 is CASSSSGRGISYEQYF. The CDR3 DNA reads TGTGCCAGCAGTAGTAGCGGGAGGGGGATCTCCTACGAGCAGTACTTC.